The rows below give T cell receptor beta chains drawn from one sample of a study of PD-1 blockade in classical Hodgkin lymphoma. Data came from immunoSEQ multiplex PCR; TCRdb stores just in-frame clones and leaves some out. The table has just under 20,000 clones, more than 75% seen once; the top ten hold approximately 22%. This material consisted of peripheral blood mononuclear cells (PBMCs), taken before the fourth cycle of nivolumab. The source is a human donor with classical Hodgkin lymphoma. Both conserved end residues are part of each CDR3. A D gene is named only where the DNA matches it firmly. Only part of the rows carry a size: once, few, many, or a class if the clone is expanded.

j_call clone_size d_call v_call cdr3_aa cdr3_nt
TRBJ1-1 - - TRBV28 CASSVGQLGTEAFF TGTGCCAGCAGTGTAGGACAGTTGGGTACTGAAGCTTTCTTT
TRBJ2-3 - - TRBV10-2 CASSEGDTQYF TGCGCCAGCAGTGAAGGGGATACGCAGTATTTT
TRBJ2-7 once - TRBV11-2 CASSPGPTGLFSYEQYF TGTGCCAGCAGCCCCGGCCCTACAGGCCTGTTCTCCTACGAGCAGTACTTC
TRBJ1-1 - TRBD1 TRBV29-1 CSVGGQGESWNTEAFF TGCAGCGTGGGGGGACAGGGAGAGTCGTGGAACACTGAAGCTTTCTTT
TRBJ2-7 once - TRBV30 CAWTPGSREQYF TGTGCCTGGACGCCGGGGTCTCGGGAGCAGTACTTC
TRBJ2-5 - TRBD1 TRBV2 CASSVLGTGVRETQYF TGTGCCAGCAGTGTGTTGGGGACAGGGGTACGGGAGACCCAGTACTTC
TRBJ1-4 once - TRBV5-4 CASSFAGLGNEKLFF TGTGCCAGCAGCTTTGCGGGACTGGGTAATGAAAAACTGTTTTTT
TRBJ2-7 - TRBD1 TRBV6-5 CASSQHGTAYEQYF TGTGCCAGCAGCCAACACGGGACAGCCTACGAGCAGTACTTC
TRBJ1-3 - - TRBV7-9 CASSLTRLRLSGNTIYF TGTGCCAGCAGCTTAACGAGGCTCAGACTCTCTGGAAACACCATATATTTT
TRBJ1-1 - TRBD1 TRBV6-5 CASGQALKEAFF TGTGCCAGCGGACAGGCGTTGAAGGAAGCTTTCTTT
TRBJ2-1 few - TRBV5-4 CASSLVAGPNNEQFF TGTGCCAGCAGCTTGGTGGCGGGACCGAACAATGAGCAGTTCTTC
TRBJ1-1 - - TRBV7-9 CASSLEGRGFNTEAFF TGTGCCAGCAGCTTAGAAGGGAGGGGTTTTAACACTGAAGCTTTCTTT
TRBJ1-1 once TRBD1 TRBV19 CASTKTGAGLTEAFF TGTGCCAGTACCAAGACAGGGGCCGGACTCACTGAAGCTTTCTTT
TRBJ2-1 - - TRBV5-1 CASSLVATGSYNEQFF TGCGCCAGCAGCTTGGTGGCGACAGGCTCCTACAATGAGCAGTTCTTC
TRBJ1-5 - - TRBV6-5 CASTPSVEQPQHF TGTGCCAGCACTCCTTCCGTAGAACAGCCCCAGCATTTT
TRBJ1-2 - TRBD1 TRBV5-1 CASSHRPGQASDYGYTF TGCGCCAGCAGCCACCGCCCGGGACAGGCTTCTGACTATGGCTACACCTTC
TRBJ2-1 few - TRBV11-2 CASSLGSYNEQFF TGTGCCAGCAGCTTGGGGTCCTACAATGAGCAGTTCTTC
TRBJ1-6 - - TRBV2 CASSDLGVGDINSPLHF TGTGCCAGCAGTGATTTAGGAGTTGGAGATATCAATTCACCCCTCCACTTT
TRBJ2-3 - - TRBV15 CATSRGLGSLTDTQYF TGTGCCACCAGCAGAGGCCTTGGTAGCTTAACAGATACGCAGTATTTT
TRBJ2-7 - TRBD2 TRBV5-1 CASSSGAYEQYF TGCGCCAGCAGCAGCGGGGCCTACGAGCAGTACTTC
TRBJ2-2 - - TRBV5-1 CASSVTNTGELFF TGCGCCAGCAGCGTTACGAACACCGGGGAGCTGTTTTTT
TRBJ2-1 - - TRBV5-4 CASSLGRGSNEQFF TGTGCCAGCAGCTTGGGCCGGGGTAGCAATGAGCAGTTCTTC
TRBJ1-1 few TRBD1 TRBV19 CASSIPYRGRTEAFF TGTGCCAGTAGTATCCCGTACAGGGGAAGGACTGAAGCTTTCTTT
TRBJ2-3 - - TRBV28 CASMRGGGTDTQYF TGTGCCAGCATGAGGGGTGGGGGCACAGATACGCAGTATTTT
TRBJ1-5 - - TRBV19 CASSIRGLGQPQHF TGTGCCAGTAGTATACGGGGACTAGGTCAGCCCCAGCATTTT
TRBJ2-1 - TRBD2 TRBV9 CASSVRSGGWDEQFF TGTGCCAGCAGCGTAAGGTCGGGAGGGTGGGATGAGCAGTTCTTC
TRBJ1-2 - TRBD1 TRBV7-3 CASSLRDSLGFTF TGTGCCAGCAGCTTAAGGGACAGCCTTGGGTTTACCTTC
TRBJ1-4 - - TRBV5-4 CASSLQGEKLFF TGTGCCAGCAGCCTCCAGGGGGAAAAACTGTTTTTT
TRBJ2-5 - TRBD2 TRBV5-6 CASSLVPREGTQYF TGTGCCAGCAGCTTGGTGCCAAGGGAGGGGACCCAGTACTTC
TRBJ1-2 - - TRBV5-6 CASSLPGSIDGYTF TGTGCCAGCAGCTTACCAGGGAGTATAGACGGCTACACCTTC
TRBJ1-2 - TRBD1 TRBV19 CASSITRGESYGYTF TGTGCCAGTAGTATAACCAGGGGGGAATCCTATGGCTACACCTTC
TRBJ2-7 - - TRBV7-9 CASSLSWGNEQYF TGTGCCAGCAGCTTGTCATGGGGTAACGAGCAGTACTTC
TRBJ2-1 - - TRBV6-5 CASSLNNEQFF TGTGCCAGCAGTTTAAACAATGAGCAGTTCTTC
TRBJ2-3 - - TRBV6-6 CASSYSGQGLTDTQYF TGTGCCAGCAGTTACTCGGGGCAGGGGCTCACAGATACGCAGTATTTT
TRBJ2-2 - - TRBV9 CASSVASTLNTGELFF TGTGCCAGCAGCGTAGCGAGTACCCTGAACACCGGGGAGCTGTTTTTT
TRBJ1-6 few TRBD1 TRBV27 CASSLLAGGGSYNSPLHF TGTGCCAGCAGTTTACTGGCAGGGGGCGGCTCCTATAATTCACCCCTCCACTTT
TRBJ2-7 few - TRBV18 CASSPAIEGHEQYF TGTGCCAGCTCACCCGCTATTGAGGGCCACGAGCAGTACTTC
TRBJ2-3 - - TRBV28 CASSPYPLRTDTQYF TGTGCCAGCAGTCCTTACCCTCTTCGCACAGATACGCAGTATTTT
TRBJ1-4 few - TRBV6-6 CASSYSGGAVEKLFF TGTGCCAGCAGTTACTCTGGGGGGGCCGTTGAAAAACTGTTTTTT
TRBJ2-6 - - TRBV6-5 CASSYLVGSGANVLTF TGTGCCAGCAGTTACTTGGTGGGCTCTGGGGCCAACGTCCTGACTTTC
TRBJ1-5 few TRBD1 TRBV7-8 CASGGQNNQPQHF TGTGCCAGCGGGGGACAGAATAATCAGCCCCAGCATTTT
TRBJ1-2 - - TRBV5-2 CASNTHGVRKTYGYTF TGTGCCAGCAATACTCACGGAGTACGAAAGACCTATGGCTACACCTTC
TRBJ1-2 - TRBD1 TRBV16 CASSQVAGTEGYTF TGTGCCAGCAGCCAAGTAGCCGGGACAGAGGGCTACACCTTC
TRBJ2-3 - - TRBV28 CASSWGPAAETDTQYF TGTGCCAGCAGTTGGGGACCAGCGGCAGAAACAGATACGCAGTATTTT
TRBJ2-2 - - TRBV5-6 CASSLDLATGELFF TGTGCCAGCAGCTTGGATCTAGCCACCGGGGAGCTGTTTTTT
TRBJ1-1 - - TRBV9 CASSKRSTTEAFF TGTGCCAGCAGCAAACGGAGTACCACTGAAGCTTTCTTT
TRBJ2-6 - - TRBV6-5 CASSYRTGANVLTF TGTGCCAGCAGTTATCGAACTGGGGCCAACGTCCTGACTTTC
TRBJ2-3 once TRBD1 TRBV19 CASSIGDRGYTQYF TGTGCCAGTAGTATCGGGGACAGGGGGTATACGCAGTATTTT
TRBJ1-3 - TRBD1 TRBV4-3 CASSPGQGVFSGNTIYF TGCGCCAGCAGCCCGGGACAGGGGGTTTTCTCTGGAAACACCATATATTTT
TRBJ1-1 medium-sized - TRBV5-4 CASSLGEGSGYGGGTEAFF TGTGCCAGCAGCTTGGGGGAGGGGTCAGGGTATGGTGGTGGGACTGAAGCTTTCTTT
TRBJ2-5 - - TRBV6-6 CASSQNFPGKKETQYF TGTGCCAGCAGCCAAAACTTTCCCGGGAAAAAAGAGACCCAGTACTTC
TRBJ2-1 few - TRBV14 CASSSPSPGLARNEQFF TGTGCCAGCAGCTCCCCAAGCCCGGGCCTAGCTCGTAATGAGCAGTTCTTC
TRBJ2-2 - TRBD2 TRBV5-4 CASSLPSGSAGELFF TGTGCCAGCAGCTTGCCTAGCGGCTCTGCCGGGGAGCTGTTTTTT